Each of the 25 T cell receptor beta chains below was sequenced from the same sample in a study of blood T cell repertoires in COVID-19. The table came from immunoSEQ multiplex PCR; TCRdb's copy has only in-frame clones and leaves some out. This sample has 150,000 to 200,000 clones, with roughly 89% found just once. The sequencing sample was made of peripheral blood. The source of these receptors is a man aged 40-49 years with acute or convalescent COVID-19.

This rearrangement joins TRBV4-3 to TRBJ1-6; D might be TRBD1 (5 bases). CDR3 length: 16 amino acids. Germline-derived CDR1 and CDR2 are LGHNA and YSLEER. V lost 0 bases, J lost 7 bases, and 13 bases lay in between. CDR3: CASSQDRRVDNSPLHF. CDR3 nucleotide sequence: TGCGCCAGCAGCCAAGATCGCAGGGTGGACAATTCACCCCTCCACTTT.

The gene calls are TRBV19 and TRBJ1-5; no definite D call. Germline-derived CDR1 and CDR2 are LNHDA and SQIVND (reference sequence). The CDR3 extends over 16 amino acids. Trimming stripped 1 base from V and 3 bases from J, with 13 bases between. Here the CDR3 DNA reads TGTGCCAGTAGTATAGGGAGGACCGCTATCAATCAGCCCCAGCATTTT. As protein: CASSIGRTAINQPQHF.

This clone was seen just once. This rearrangement joins TRBV9 to TRBJ1-3; D is uncertain. Germline values: CDR1 SGDLS, CDR2 YYNGEE. Between the trimmed V and J ends, which lost 4 bases and 0 bases, there was a span of 8 bases. The CDR3 runs to 14 residues. CDR3 sequence reads: CASSPTFSGNTIYF. In DNA, the CDR3 is TGTGCCAGCAGCCCGACTTTCTCTGGAAACACCATATATTTT.

The gene calls are TRBV3-1 (or the pseudogene TRBV3-2) and TRBJ2-5; tentative D call: TRBD2 (5 bases). The V end was cut by 4 bases, the J end by 9 bases, with 9 bases between. The CDR3 has 11 residues. The germline CDR1 and CDR2 sequences are LGHDT and YNNKEL (reference sequence). The CDR3 DNA reads as TGTGCCAGCAGCCTTCTCGGGGCCCAGTACTTC. This encodes CASSLLGAQYF.

Here the CDR3 DNA reads TGTGCCAGCAGCCAATCGTTGGCCAGCAGGGAAACTGAAGCTTTCTTT. This encodes CASSQSLASRETEAFF. This chain links TRBV3-1 (or the pseudogene TRBV3-2) with TRBJ1-1, with D perhaps matching TRBD1 (5 bases). The ends were cut back, 2 bases at V and 5 bases at J, with 18 bases in the middle. Germline V gene sequence: CDR1 LGHDT, CDR2 YNNKEL (reference sequence). The CDR3 extends over 16 amino acids.

The V gene is TRBV19, the J gene TRBJ1-4, with unresolved D. Germline CDR1 reads LNHDA; CDR2 reads SQIVND (reference sequence). The CDR3 runs to 15 residues. V gave up 9 bases and J gave up 0 bases, with 14 bases separating them. This CDR3 reads CARAGERPTNEKLFF. The CDR3 nucleotides read TGTGCCAGGGCCGGGGAGCGGCCAACTAATGAAAAACTGTTTTTT.

The sample holds one count of this clone. The chain combines TRBV6-5 with TRBJ1-5, with unresolved D. The CDR3 is made up of 13 amino acids. V was trimmed by 7 bases and J by 3 bases, leaving 10 bases between them. Germline V gene data show CDR1 as MNHEY and CDR2 as SVGAGI. This CDR3 reads CASTHKNNQPQHF. CDR3 sequence (DNA): TGTGCCAGCACCCACAAAAACAATCAGCCCCAGCATTTT.

The chain links TRBV3-1 (or the pseudogene TRBV3-2) to TRBJ2-5; TRBD2 agrees at 8 bases. After removal of 6 bases from V and 4 bases from J, the junction contained 13 bases not matched to a gene. This CDR3 is built from 16 residues. Germline CDR1 is LGHDT and CDR2 is YNNKEL (reference sequence). The CDR3: CASRPIRGGAAETQYF. In DNA, the CDR3 is TGTGCCAGCAGACCTATTCGGGGGGGGGCTGCAGAGACCCAGTACTTC.

This clone was seen more than once but under ten times. The chain couples TRBV24-1 to TRBJ1-5; 7 positions agree with TRBD1. The CDR3 extends over 16 amino acids. V was pared by 2 bases and J by 4 bases, with 7 bases of the junction left unmatched. The germline CDR1 and CDR2 sequences are KGHDR and SFDVKD. For the CDR3, the DNA is TGTGCCACCAGTGATTCGTCCCGGGACAGAAATCAGCCCCAGCATTTT. Protein product: CATSDSSRDRNQPQHF.

This chain connects TRBV5-1 to TRBJ1-2; 7 bases map to TRBD1. Germline V CDR1 and CDR2: SGHRS, YFSETQ. V lost 0 bases and J lost 7; bases outside the gene matches: 6. The CDR3 contains 14 residues. DNA for the CDR3: TGCGCCAGCAGCTTGGGGGACAGTCCGGGTGGCTACACCTTC. Translation: CASSLGDSPGGYTF.

The gene calls are TRBV7-2 and TRBJ1-4; weak D call: TRBD1 (6 bases). The CDR3 extends over 16 amino acids. V was shortened by 2 bases and J by 7 bases, with 17 bases between the two germline ends. CDR1 and CDR2 (germline): SGHTA, FQGNSA. Here the CDR3 DNA reads TGTGCCAGCAGCTTAACCTCAGGGGCCGGGATTGAAAAACTGTTTTTT. Translating it yields CASSLTSGAGIEKLFF.

The genes are TRBV6-5 and TRBJ1-3, with D possibly being TRBD1 (5 bases). The CDR3 length is 15 residues. The germline CDR1 and CDR2 sequences are MNHEY and SVGAGI. V shed 4 bases and J shed 1 base, with 11 bases lying between them. DNA of the CDR3: TGTGCCAGCAGTTTTCAGGGTAATTCTGGAAACACCATATATTTT. This codes for CASSFQGNSGNTIYF.

This sequence joins TRBV7-2 and TRBJ1-1; no reliable D call. This CDR3 region has 14 residues. Per germline, CDR1 SGHTA and CDR2 FQGNSA. V was shortened by 4 bases and J by 1 base, with 10 bases between the two germline ends. This CDR3 is CASSSGEGNTEAFF. The CDR3 DNA reads TGTGCCAGCAGCTCTGGCGAGGGGAACACTGAAGCTTTCTTT.

The CDR3 protein is CASSLARRGASFNEQFF. In DNA, the CDR3 is TGTGCCAGCAGCTTAGCTAGGCGGGGGGCCTCTTTCAATGAGCAGTTCTTC. The chain recombines TRBV7-6 with TRBJ2-1; 8 bases agree with TRBD2. Germline lookup yields CDR1 SGHVS and CDR2 FNYEAQ. After removal of 0 bases from V and 6 bases from J, the junction contained 10 bases not matched to a gene. The CDR3 consists of 17 residues. The full variable domain, in which reference TRBV7-6 and TRBJ2-1 provide the parts outside the CDR3, is GAGVSQSPRYKVTKRGQDVALRCDPISGHVSLYWYRQALGQGPEFLTYFNYEAQQDKSGLPNDRFSAERPEGSISTLTIQRTEQRDSAMYRCASSLARRGASFNEQFFGPGTRLTVL.

The chain has TRBV4-3 and TRBJ2-6; D uncertain. V gave up 1 base and J gave up 0 bases, with 4 bases separating them. The V gene's germline CDR1 is LGHNA and CDR2 YSLEER. CDR3 length: 15 amino acids. The CDR3 nucleotides are TGCGCCAGCAGCCAAGGGGCCTCTGGGGCCAACGTCCTGACTTTC. Amino acid sequence: CASSQGASGANVLTF.

The DNA of the CDR3 is TGTGCCAGCAGCGTAGCTTACAATGAGCAGTTCTTC. It encodes CASSVAYNEQFF. The rearrangement joins TRBV9 to TRBJ2-1; D unclear. The CDR3 spans 12 residues. The germline V gene encodes CDR1 SGDLS and CDR2 YYNGEE. Trimming removed 0 bases at V and 4 bases at J, with 2 bases between.

The gene calls are TRBV11-2 and TRBJ2-2; 11 bases fit TRBD1. V lost 4 bases and J lost 5; bases outside the gene matches: 3. Germline assignment: CDR1 SGHAT and CDR2 FQNNGV. CDR3 length: 15 amino acids. This CDR3 is CASSSGQGGTGELFF. CDR3 DNA: TGTGCCAGCAGCTCGGGACAGGGGGGAACCGGGGAGCTGTTTTTT.

The V and J genes are TRBV6-5 and TRBJ2-7, with 10 bases identical to TRBD1. This CDR3 comprises 15 residues. After removal of 6 bases from V and 7 bases from J, the junction contained 12 bases not matched to a gene. CDR1 MNHEY and CDR2 SVGAGI come from the germline V gene. The CDR3 nucleotides read TGTGCCAGCAGCCACCCCCGGGACAGGGGAGAAGAGCAGTACTTC. Protein: CASSHPRDRGEEQYF.

The chain has TRBV30 and TRBJ2-7; 8 bases match TRBD1. The CDR3 runs to 14 residues. Trimming removed 3 bases from V and 2 bases from J; junction bases left unmatched: 6. CDR1 is GTSNPN and CDR2 is SVGIG in the germline V gene (reference sequence). The CDR3 sequence: CAWRATGDTYEQYF. The CDR3 region has the DNA TGTGCCTGGAGGGCGACAGGGGATACCTACGAGCAGTACTTC.

V is TRBV7-2 and J is TRBJ2-1; 7 bases map to TRBD2. The J segment lost 0 bases and the V segment lost 1 base, leaving 3 bases of the junction unmatched. Germline-derived CDR1 and CDR2 are SGHTA and FQGNSA. The CDR3 loop spans 16 amino acids. In nucleotides, the CDR3 is TGTGCCAGCAGCTTAGTCGGGGGGAGCTCCTACAATGAGCAGTTCTTC. Protein product: CASSLVGGSSYNEQFF.

The CDR3 protein is CASSYLRGHATDTQYF. DNA of the CDR3: TGTGCCAGCAGTTACTTGCGGGGCCACGCGACGGATACGCAGTATTTT. The genes are TRBV6-6 and TRBJ2-3, with D maybe TRBD2 (6 bases). Trimming left V 1 base short and J 6 bases short, with 17 bases between. This CDR3 contains 16 residues. Germline-derived CDR1 and CDR2 are MNHNY and SVGAGI (reference sequence).

J is TRBJ1-1 and V is TRBV12-5; possible D gene TRBD1, 5 bases. V was pared by 2 bases and J by 3 bases, with 10 bases between. The CDR3 spans 14 residues. CDR1 LGHNT and CDR2 FRNRAP come from the germline V gene. The CDR3 nucleotides read TGTGCTAGTGGTTTGACCAGACAGTACACTGAAGCTTTCTTT. Translation gives CASGLTRQYTEAFF.

V gene TRBV6-5 combines with J gene TRBJ1-2, with 9 bases aligning to TRBD1. The CDR3 is 13 residues long. Germline-derived CDR1 and CDR2 are MNHEY and SVGAGI. V was pared by 4 bases and J by 7 bases, with 4 bases of the junction left unmatched. The CDR3 region is CASSFTGGGGYTF. The CDR3, as DNA: TGTGCCAGCAGTTTTACAGGGGGCGGTGGCTACACCTTC.

The chain links TRBV28 to TRBJ1-5, with D perhaps TRBD1 (6 bases). The CDR3 has 16 amino acids. Germline values: CDR1 MDHEN, CDR2 SYDVKM. V dropped 7 bases and J dropped 4 bases, with 20 bases sitting between them. As DNA, the CDR3 is TGTGCCAGCATTCCCTCGGCAGGGACATCAAATCAGCCCCAGCATTTT. This encodes CASIPSAGTSNQPQHF.

The chain recombines TRBV15 with TRBJ1-5, with 9 bases identical to TRBD1. V trimming: 8 bases; J trimming: 4 bases; junction bases outside the gene matches: 3. Germline V CDR1 and CDR2: LNHNV, YYDKDF (reference sequence). This CDR3 contains 13 residues. Here the CDR3 DNA reads TGTGCCACCGGGGACAGGGTTAATCAGCCCCAGCATTTT. As protein: CATGDRVNQPQHF. Filled out from reference TRBV15 and TRBJ1-5, the complete variable domain reads DAMVIQNPRYQVTQFGKPVTLSCSQTLNHNVMYWYQQKSSQAPKLLFHYYDKDFNNEADTPDNFQSRRPNTSFCFLDIRSPGLGDTAMYLCATGDRVNQPQHFGDGTRLSIL.